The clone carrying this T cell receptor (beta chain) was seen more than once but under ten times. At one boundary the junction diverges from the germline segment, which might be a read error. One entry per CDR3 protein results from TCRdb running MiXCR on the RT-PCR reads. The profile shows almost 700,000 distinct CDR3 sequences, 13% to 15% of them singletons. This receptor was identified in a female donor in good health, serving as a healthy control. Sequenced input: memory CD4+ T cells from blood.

The CDR3 here is CASSLAGGPSDTQYF. CDR3 sequence (DNA): TGTGCCAGCAGTTTAGCGGGAGGGCCCTCAGATACGCAGTATTTT. The genes are TRBV11-2 and TRBJ2-3; the match to TRBD2 covers 11 bases. Per germline, CDR1 SGHAT and CDR2 FQNNGV. The CDR3 has 15 residues.